The clone carrying this TCR beta chain was seen more than once but under ten times. As yet, its antigen is unknown. Germline values: CDR1 SNHLY, CDR2 FYNNEI. The ends lost 8 bases at V and 3 bases at J; junction bases unmatched: 18. This CDR3 comprises 18 residues. The sample belongs to a study of cytomegalovirus exposure and HLA in healthy donors. General observations from the study: A missense variant in DCLRE1C was later tied to TCR beta V- and J-gene trimming. A further, later analysis showed that HLA-associated TCR beta chains (compared with equally common others) were more clonally expanded.

Primers: 60 Vbeta forward and 13 Jbeta reverse. Generated by immunoSEQ multiplex PCR, the TCRdb table keeps only in-frame clones and is missing some. The sample comprises 140,000 or so clones, 84% of which are singletons, and about 2.5% rests with the top ten. The rearrangement uses TRBV2 and TRBJ1-1; the match to TRBD1 covers 10 bases. The receptor comes from a boy younger than 10 in good health and CMV-seronegative. The specimen sequenced was PBMCs. The CDR3 DNA reads TGTGCCAGCGCTGGGGACCGGGACAGGGGTTTTCCGGACACTGAAGCTTTCTTT. Amino acids: CASAGDRDRGFPDTEAFF.